This T cell receptor (beta chain) is drawn from a study of blood T cell repertoires in COVID-19. Study-level background: COVID-19 samples from acute and convalescent phases originated in the United States, Italy and Spain. T cells, B-cell-depleted T cells, or PBMCs provided the cDNA or gDNA that served as material.

The CDR3 runs to 15 residues. Germline V gene data show CDR1 as GTSNPN and CDR2 as SVGIG (reference sequence). V shed 0 bases, J shed 5 bases, and the junction held 4 bases outside the gene matches. Study processing details: Estimation of nucleated cell counts relied on the amplification of reference gene primers. Assay used: immunoSEQ multiplex PCR; TCRdb lists only in-frame clones, some missing. V and J calls and clone size are copied from that table; D and trimming were computed from the DNA. The sample holds about 55,000 clones; about nine tenths are singletons and the top ten take approximately 6.2%.

V gene TRBV30 combines with J gene TRBJ2-5; 12 positions match TRBD2. The sequencing sample was made of peripheral blood. The sequence came from a man in his forties with acute or convalescent COVID-19. The CDR3 coding sequence is TGTGCCTGGAGTGTGACTAGCGGGAGAAGGGAGACCCAGTACTTC. Translation gives CAWSVTSGRRETQYF.